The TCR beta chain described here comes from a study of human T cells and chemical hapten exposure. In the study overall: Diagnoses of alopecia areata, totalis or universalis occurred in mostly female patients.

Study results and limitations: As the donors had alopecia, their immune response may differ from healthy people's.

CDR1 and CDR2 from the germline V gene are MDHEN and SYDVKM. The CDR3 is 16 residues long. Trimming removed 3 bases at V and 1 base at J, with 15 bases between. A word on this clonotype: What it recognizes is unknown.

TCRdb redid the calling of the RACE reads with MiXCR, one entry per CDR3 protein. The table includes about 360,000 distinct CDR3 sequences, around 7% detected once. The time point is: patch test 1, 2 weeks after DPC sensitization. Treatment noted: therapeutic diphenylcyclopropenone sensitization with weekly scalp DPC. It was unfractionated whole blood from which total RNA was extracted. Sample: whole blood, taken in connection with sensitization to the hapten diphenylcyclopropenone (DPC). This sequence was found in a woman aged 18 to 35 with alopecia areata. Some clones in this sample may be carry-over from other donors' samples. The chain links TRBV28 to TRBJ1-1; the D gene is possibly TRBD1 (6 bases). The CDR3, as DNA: TGTGCCAGCAGTTTCGGGCAGGGGCGCCCGAACACTGAAGCTTTCTTT. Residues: CASSFGQGRPNTEAFF. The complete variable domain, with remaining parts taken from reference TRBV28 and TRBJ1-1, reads DVKVTQSSRYLVKRTGEKVFLECVQDMDHENMFWYRQDPGLGLRLIYFSYDVKMKEKGDIPEGYSVSREKKERFSLILESASTNQTSMYLCASSFGQGRPNTEAFFGQGTRLTVV.